The source of this T cell receptor (beta chain) is a study of CD8+ T cells in alopecia areata (dated by TCRdb to the late 2010s). Background for the entire study: Treated patients were enrolled in an open-label pilot trial of oral tofacitinib, 5 to 10 mg twice daily, for moderate-to-severe alopecia areata. The SALT score, which quantifies the percentage of affected scalp surface area, was used to measure disease severity in treated patients. RNA was obtained with the PAXgene miRNA kit for fixed scalp, the miRNeasy kit for PBMCs, and the RNeasy kit for mouse skin. TCRbeta CDR3 regions were amplified by immunoSEQ multiplex PCR with 35 Vbeta forward and 13 Jbeta reverse primers. Tofacitinib was administered for 6 to 18 months, and 6 months of follow-up off drug were then conducted to assess delayed response and recurrence. Patients on tofacitinib were biopsied at baseline and after 4 and 24 weeks of treatment, and several of the patients also had a later scalp biopsy. Clonality in the scalp was compared among normal scalp (n=4), patchy alopecia areata scalp (n=8), and alopecia totalis/universalis scalp (n=8). In humans, TCRbeta sequencing was performed on scalp tissue and on sorted CD4+ and CD8+ peripheral blood T cells from healthy controls and from patients with patchy or totalis/universalis alopecia areata. The study used high-throughput TCRbeta sequencing to examine T cell clonal expansion in alopecia areata, in both the C3H/HeJ mouse model and human patients. General study outcomes and caveats: Scalp clonality and the number of expanded CD8+ clones among the top 100 scalp clones were significantly decreased by tofacitinib. Compared with mice, TCR sequences shared between patients were less clear, possibly partly because of HLA diversity across the patient population. Compared with normal scalp, lesional scalp, particularly in alopecia totalis/universalis, had higher clonality and more expanded CD8+ clones, which suggests antigenic drive. The treated cohort was small, with a single nonresponder, so links between baseline CD8+ expansion and response need larger studies. Unlike mouse skin, which is dominated by gammadelta T cells, normal human skin has resident alphabeta T cells that are also sequenced, and this complicates analysis of the scalp TCR repertoire. Many expanded lesional clones were found to persist in scalp and blood during tofacitinib treatment, and relapse after treatment cessation may be partly explained by this persistence.

The library was prepared using the immunoSEQ multiplex PCR assay. For TCR sequencing, RNA was extracted from every sample and reverse transcribed into cDNA to serve as template. First-strand cDNA was synthesized with SuperScript III using a 2:1 mix of oligo-dT and random hexamers. A synthetic immune receptor repertoire was used to gauge amplification bias, and whatever bias remained was removed computationally. Processing in the source paper ran as follows. After raw reads were preprocessed to remove errors, the CDR3 was defined following IMGT conventions as running from the conserved cysteine to phenylalanine. Clonality was computed by normalizing Shannon entropy by log2 of the number of productive unique TCRs and subtracting the result from 1. CD4 or CD8 identity of scalp clones was inferred by cross-referencing scalp TCRbeta sequences with sorted blood CD4 and CD8 repertoires. Not all clones reach the TCRdb copy of this immuneACCESS table, which keeps in-frame sequences only. Checked studies attribute under half of the gap to unresolved V genes and leave the rest unexplained. V and J calls and clone size are copied from that table; D and trimming were computed from the DNA. This sample is represented by about 190,000 clones; 45% to 65% of them were singletons. Around 0.69% of the sample goes to the ten largest clones.

The time point label on this specimen signifies: around 29 days on oral tofacitinib. Interpreted using the paper, the treatment or condition label stands for: oral pan-JAK inhibitor, 5-10 mg twice daily. From alopecia areata patients, peripheral blood was collected along with lesional scalp punch biopsies. PBMCs were isolated by density centrifugation and stained for CD3, CD4 and CD8, after which CD4+ and CD8+ T cells were sorted on a FACSAria. This clone came up a few times. Its antigen target is currently unknown. Base qualities are not recorded, but no much larger clone differs from it by a single base. The source is a human donor with alopecia areata. Specimen: CD4+ T cells sorted from blood, collected at week 4, from a patient treated with tofacitinib.

The base sequence is TGTGCCAGCACTCCTCAGGAGGGCGAGCAGTACTTC. This is translated as CASTPQEGEQYF. The rearranged chain carries TRBV28 and TRBJ2-7, and possibly TRBD2, on 6 matching bases. The CDR3 covers 12 residues, taking in both the cysteine and the phenylalanine. The kept DNA is CDR3 alone, 36 bases in frame from the first base. V is pared back by 7 bases and J by 6 bases, with 13 bases lying between the germline termini. CDR1 and CDR2 were assigned from the germline V gene as MDHEN and SYDVKM.